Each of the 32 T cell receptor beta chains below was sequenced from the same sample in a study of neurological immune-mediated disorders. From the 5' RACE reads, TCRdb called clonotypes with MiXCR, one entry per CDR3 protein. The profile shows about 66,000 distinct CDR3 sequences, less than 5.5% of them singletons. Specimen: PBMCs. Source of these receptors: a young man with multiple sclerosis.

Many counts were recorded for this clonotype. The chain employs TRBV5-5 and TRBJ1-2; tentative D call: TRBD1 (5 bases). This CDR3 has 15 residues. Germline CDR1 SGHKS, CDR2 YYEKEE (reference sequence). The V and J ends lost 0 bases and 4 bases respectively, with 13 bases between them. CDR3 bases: TGTGCCAGCAGCTTGGAACCAGGGTCGGCCTATGGCTACACCTTC. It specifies CASSLEPGSAYGYTF.

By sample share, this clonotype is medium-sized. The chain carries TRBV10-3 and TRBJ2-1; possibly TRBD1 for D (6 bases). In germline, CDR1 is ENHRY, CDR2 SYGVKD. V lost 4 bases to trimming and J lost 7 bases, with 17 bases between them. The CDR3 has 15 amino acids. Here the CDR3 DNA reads TGTGCCATCAGTGTTGGGCAGGGGATGTGGAATGAGCAGTTCTTC. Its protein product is CAISVGQGMWNEQFF.

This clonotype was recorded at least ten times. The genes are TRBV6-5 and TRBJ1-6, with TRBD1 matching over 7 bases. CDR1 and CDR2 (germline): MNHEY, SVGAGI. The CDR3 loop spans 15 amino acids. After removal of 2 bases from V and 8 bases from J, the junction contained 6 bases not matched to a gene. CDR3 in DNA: TGTGCCAGCAGTTACCGGCGGCAGGGGGATTCACCCCTCCACTTT. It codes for CASSYRRQGDSPLHF.

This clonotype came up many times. The CDR3 spells CASSLTGTPQPQHF. The CDR3 DNA follows: TGTGCCAGCAGCTTGACAGGGACCCCTCAGCCCCAGCATTTT. This chain uses TRBV5-6 with TRBJ1-5, with a tentative D call TRBD1 (6 bases). The CDR3 totals 14 residues. Trimming stripped 1 base from V and 6 bases from J, with 11 bases between. Per the germline V gene, CDR1 is SGHDT and CDR2 is YYEEEE.

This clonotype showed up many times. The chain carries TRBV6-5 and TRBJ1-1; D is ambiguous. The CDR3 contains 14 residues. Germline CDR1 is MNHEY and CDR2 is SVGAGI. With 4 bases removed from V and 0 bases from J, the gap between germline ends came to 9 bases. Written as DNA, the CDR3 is TGTGCCAGCAGTTCCCGCCAGCTGAACACTGAAGCTTTCTTT. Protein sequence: CASSSRQLNTEAFF.

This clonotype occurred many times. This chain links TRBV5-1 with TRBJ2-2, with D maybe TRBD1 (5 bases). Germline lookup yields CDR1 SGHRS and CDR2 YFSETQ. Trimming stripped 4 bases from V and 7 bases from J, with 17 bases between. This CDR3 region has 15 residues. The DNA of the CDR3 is TGCGCCAGCAGCGGAACAGGTGCAGGACGCGGGGAGCTGTTTTTT. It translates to CASSGTGAGRGELFF. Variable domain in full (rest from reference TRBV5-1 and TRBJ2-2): KAGVTQTPRYLIKTRGQQVTLSCSPISGHRSVSWYQQTPGQGLQFLFEYFSETQRNKGNFPGRFSGRQFSNSRSEMNVSTLELGDSALYLCASSGTGAGRGELFFGEGSRLTVL.

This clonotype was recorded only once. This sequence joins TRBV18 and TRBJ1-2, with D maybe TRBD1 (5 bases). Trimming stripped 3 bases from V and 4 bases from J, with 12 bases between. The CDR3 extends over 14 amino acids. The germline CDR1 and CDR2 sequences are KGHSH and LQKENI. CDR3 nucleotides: TGTGCCAGCTCACCGACAGTAGAGGGCTATGGCTACACCTTC. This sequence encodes CASSPTVEGYGYTF.

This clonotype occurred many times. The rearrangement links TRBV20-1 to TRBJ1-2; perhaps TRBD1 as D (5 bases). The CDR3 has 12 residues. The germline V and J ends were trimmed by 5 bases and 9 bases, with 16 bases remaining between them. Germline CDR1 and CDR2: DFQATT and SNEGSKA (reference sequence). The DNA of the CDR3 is TGCAGTGCTTACCCTCGGGGGAGACGCTACACCTTC. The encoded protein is CSAYPRGRRYTF.

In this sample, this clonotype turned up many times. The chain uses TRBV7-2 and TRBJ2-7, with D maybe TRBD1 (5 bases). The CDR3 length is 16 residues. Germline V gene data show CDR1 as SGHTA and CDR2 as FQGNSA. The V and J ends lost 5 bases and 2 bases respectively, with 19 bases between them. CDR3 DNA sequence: TGTGCCAGCAGCAAGGCCGTGAACTTAGGGGCCTACGAGCAGTACTTC. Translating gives CASSKAVNLGAYEQYF.

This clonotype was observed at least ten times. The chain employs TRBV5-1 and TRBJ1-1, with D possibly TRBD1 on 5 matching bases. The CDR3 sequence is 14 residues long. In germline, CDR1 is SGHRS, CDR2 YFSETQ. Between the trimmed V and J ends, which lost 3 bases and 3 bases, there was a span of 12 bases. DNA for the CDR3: TGCGCCAGCAGCTCAGCGCAGGGTTACACTGAAGCTTTCTTT. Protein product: CASSSAQGYTEAFF.

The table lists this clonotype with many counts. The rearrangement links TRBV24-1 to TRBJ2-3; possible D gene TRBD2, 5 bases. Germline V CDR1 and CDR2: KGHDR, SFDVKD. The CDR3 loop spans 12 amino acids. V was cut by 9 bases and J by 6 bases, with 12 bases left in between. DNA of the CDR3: TGTGCCACCGCCTCGTCGGGGGATACGCAGTATTTT. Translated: CATASSGDTQYF.

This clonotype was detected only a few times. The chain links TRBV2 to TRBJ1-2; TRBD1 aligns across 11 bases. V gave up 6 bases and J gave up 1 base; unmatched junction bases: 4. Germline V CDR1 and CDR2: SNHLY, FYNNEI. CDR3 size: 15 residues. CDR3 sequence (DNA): TGTGCCAGCAGGGGGACAGGGGGAGATAACTATGGCTACACCTTC. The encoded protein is CASRGTGGDNYGYTF.

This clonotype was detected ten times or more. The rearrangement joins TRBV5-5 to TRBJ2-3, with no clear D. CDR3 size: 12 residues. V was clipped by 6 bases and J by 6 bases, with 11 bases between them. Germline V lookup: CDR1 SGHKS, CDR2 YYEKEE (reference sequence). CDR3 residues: CASNSYGDTQYF. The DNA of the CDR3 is TGTGCCAGCAACTCATACGGGGATACGCAGTATTTT.

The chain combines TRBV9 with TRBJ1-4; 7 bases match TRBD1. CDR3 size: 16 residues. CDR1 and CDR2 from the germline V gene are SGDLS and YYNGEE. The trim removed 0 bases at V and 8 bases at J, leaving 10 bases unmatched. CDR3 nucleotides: TGTGCCAGCAGCGTAGGCCCCGAGGGGGCAAGGGAAAAACTGTTTTTT. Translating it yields CASSVGPEGAREKLFF.

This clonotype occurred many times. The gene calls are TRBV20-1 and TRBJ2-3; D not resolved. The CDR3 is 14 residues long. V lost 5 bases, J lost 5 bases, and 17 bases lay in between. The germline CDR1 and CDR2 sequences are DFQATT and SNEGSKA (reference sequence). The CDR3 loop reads CSAEVPGQKDTQYF. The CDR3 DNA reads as TGCAGTGCTGAGGTTCCGGGCCAAAAAGATACGCAGTATTTT.

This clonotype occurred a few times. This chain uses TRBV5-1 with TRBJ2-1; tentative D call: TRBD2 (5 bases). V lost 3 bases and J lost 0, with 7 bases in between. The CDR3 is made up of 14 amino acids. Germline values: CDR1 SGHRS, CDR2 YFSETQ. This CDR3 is CASSSRDSYNEQFF. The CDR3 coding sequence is TGCGCCAGCAGCTCCCGGGACTCCTACAATGAGCAGTTCTTC.

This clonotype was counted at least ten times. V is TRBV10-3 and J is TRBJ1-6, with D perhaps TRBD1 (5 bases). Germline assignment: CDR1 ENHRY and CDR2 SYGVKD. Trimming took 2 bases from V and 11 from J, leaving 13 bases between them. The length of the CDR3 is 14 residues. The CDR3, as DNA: TGTGCCATCAGTGAGGGCAGGGCGGAGGCACCCCTCCACTTT. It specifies CAISEGRAEAPLHF.

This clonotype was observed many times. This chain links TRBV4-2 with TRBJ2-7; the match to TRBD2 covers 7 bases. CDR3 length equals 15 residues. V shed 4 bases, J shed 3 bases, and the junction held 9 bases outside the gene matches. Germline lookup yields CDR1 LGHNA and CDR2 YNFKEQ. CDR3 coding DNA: TGTGCCAGCAGCCGTGGCCGGGGGGACCTCTACGAGCAGTACTTC. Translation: CASSRGRGDLYEQYF.

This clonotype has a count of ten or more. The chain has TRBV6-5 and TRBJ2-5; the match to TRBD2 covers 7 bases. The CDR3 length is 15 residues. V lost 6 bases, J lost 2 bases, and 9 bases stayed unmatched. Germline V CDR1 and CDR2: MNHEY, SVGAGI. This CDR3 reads CASSPPGLLQETQYF. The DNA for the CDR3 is TGTGCCAGCAGCCCACCGGGACTACTTCAAGAGACCCAGTACTTC.

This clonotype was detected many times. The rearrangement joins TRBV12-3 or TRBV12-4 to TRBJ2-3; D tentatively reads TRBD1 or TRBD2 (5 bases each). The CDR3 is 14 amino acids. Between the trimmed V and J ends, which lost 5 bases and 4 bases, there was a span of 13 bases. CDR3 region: CASSPRGWADTQYF. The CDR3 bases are TGTGCCAGCAGTCCTCGGGGCTGGGCAGATACGCAGTATTTT.

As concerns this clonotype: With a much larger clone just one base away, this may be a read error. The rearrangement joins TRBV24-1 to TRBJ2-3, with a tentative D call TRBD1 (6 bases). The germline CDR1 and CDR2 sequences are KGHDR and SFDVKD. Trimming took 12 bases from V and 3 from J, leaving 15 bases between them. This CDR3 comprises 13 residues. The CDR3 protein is CAAGVSDTDTQYF. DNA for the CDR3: TGTGCCGCAGGGGTCTCGGATACAGATACGCAGTATTTT.

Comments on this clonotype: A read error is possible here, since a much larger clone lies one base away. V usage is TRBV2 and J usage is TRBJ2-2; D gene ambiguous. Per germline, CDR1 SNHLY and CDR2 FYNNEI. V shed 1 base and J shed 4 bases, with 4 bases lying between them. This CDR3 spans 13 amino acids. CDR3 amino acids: CASSEGGTGELFF. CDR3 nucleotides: TGTGCCAGCAGTGAAGGGGGCACCGGGGAGCTGTTTTTT.

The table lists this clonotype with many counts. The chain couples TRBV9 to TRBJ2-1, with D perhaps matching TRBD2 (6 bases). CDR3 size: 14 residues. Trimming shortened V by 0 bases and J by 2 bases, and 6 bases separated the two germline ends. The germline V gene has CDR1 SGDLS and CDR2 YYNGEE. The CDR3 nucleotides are TGTGCCAGCAGCGTAGGGGGGGCCTACAATGAGCAGTTCTTC. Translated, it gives CASSVGGAYNEQFF.

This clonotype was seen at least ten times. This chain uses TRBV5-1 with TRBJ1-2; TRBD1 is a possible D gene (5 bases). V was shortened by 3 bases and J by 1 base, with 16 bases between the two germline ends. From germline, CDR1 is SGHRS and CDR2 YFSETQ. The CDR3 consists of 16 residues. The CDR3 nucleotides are TGCGCCAGCAGCTCGGGAGGCAGGGCTTTTAACTATGGCTACACCTTC. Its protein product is CASSSGGRAFNYGYTF.

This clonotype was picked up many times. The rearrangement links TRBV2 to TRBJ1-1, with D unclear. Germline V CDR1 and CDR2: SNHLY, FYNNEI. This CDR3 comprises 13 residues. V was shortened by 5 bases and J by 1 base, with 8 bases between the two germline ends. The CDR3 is CASSRGENTEAFF. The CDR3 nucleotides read TGTGCCAGCAGTCGGGGAGAGAACACTGAAGCTTTCTTT.

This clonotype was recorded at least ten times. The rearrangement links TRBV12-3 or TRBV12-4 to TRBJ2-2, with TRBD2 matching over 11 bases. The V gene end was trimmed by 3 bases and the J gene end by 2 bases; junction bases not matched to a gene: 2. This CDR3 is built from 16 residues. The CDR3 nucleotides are TGTGCCAGCAGTTTGACTAGCGGGGTCAACACCGGGGAGCTGTTTTTT. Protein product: CASSLTSGVNTGELFF.

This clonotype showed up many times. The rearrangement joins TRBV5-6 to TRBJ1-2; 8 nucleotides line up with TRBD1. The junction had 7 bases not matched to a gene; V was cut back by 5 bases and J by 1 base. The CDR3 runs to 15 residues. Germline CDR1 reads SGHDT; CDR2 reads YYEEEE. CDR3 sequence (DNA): TGTGCCAGCAGGTCGGACAGGGCTTATAACTATGGCTACACCTTC. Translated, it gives CASRSDRAYNYGYTF.

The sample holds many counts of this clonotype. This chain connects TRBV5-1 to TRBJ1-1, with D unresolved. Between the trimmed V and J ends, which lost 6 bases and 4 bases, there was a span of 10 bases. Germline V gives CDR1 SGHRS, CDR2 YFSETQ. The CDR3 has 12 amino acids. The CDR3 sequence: CASKGFSTEAFF. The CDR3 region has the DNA TGCGCCAGCAAGGGATTCAGCACTGAAGCTTTCTTT. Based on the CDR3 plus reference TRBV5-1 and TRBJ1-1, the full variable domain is KAGVTQTPRYLIKTRGQQVTLSCSPISGHRSVSWYQQTPGQGLQFLFEYFSETQRNKGNFPGRFSGRQFSNSRSEMNVSTLELGDSALYLCASKGFSTEAFFGQGTRLTVV.

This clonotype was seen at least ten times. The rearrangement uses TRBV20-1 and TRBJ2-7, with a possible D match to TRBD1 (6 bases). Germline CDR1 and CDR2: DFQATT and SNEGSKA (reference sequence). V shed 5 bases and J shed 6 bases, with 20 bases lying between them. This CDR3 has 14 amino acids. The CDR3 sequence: CSACRPGQPAEQYF. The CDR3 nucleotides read TGCAGTGCTTGTAGACCCGGACAGCCCGCCGAGCAGTACTTC.

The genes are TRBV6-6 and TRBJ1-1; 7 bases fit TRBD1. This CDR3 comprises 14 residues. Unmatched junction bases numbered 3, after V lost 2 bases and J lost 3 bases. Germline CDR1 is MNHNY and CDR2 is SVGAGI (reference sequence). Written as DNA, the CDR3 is TGTGCCAGCAGTTACGAGGGGGCGGACACTGAAGCTTTCTTT. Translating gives CASSYEGADTEAFF.

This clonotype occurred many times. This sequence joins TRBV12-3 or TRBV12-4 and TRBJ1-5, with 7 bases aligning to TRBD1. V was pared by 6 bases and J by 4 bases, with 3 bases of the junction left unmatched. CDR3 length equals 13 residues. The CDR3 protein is CASRGQTNQPQHF. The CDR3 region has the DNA TGTGCCAGCAGGGGACAGACAAATCAGCCCCAGCATTTT.

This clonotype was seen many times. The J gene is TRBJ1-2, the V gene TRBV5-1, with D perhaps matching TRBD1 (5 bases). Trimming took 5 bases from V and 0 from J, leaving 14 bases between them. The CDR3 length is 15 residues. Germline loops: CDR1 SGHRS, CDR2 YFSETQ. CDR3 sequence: CASRREGTSNYGYTF. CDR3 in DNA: TGCGCCAGCAGACGAGAGGGGACTTCTAACTATGGCTACACCTTC.